This T cell receptor (beta chain) was captured in a study of graft-versus-host responses after intestinal transplantation. The ends were cut back, 4 bases at V and 4 bases at J, with 19 bases in the middle. The CDR3 has 16 amino acids. Per the germline V gene, CDR1 is SGHVS and CDR2 is FQNEAQ. The data were produced by immunoSEQ multiplex PCR, yet TCRdb's version contains in-frame clones alone and is incomplete. The sample includes roughly 38,000 clones, 85% to 95% of them seen just once. On this clone itself: Its antigen remains unknown.

The sequencing used unstimulated CD8+ T cells sorted from spleen or lymph node cells, collected before transplant. The V and J genes are TRBV7-8 and TRBJ1-1; tentatively, D is TRBD1 (6 bases). This sequence originates from a human donor who was the organ donor for an intestinal transplant. The chain's CDR3 is CASSSFRGARSTEAFF. CDR3 bases: TGTGCCAGCAGCTCTTTCCGGGGGGCGAGGAGCACTGAAGCTTTCTTT.